These T cell receptor beta chains were read from a single sample in a study. MiXCR, run by TCRdb on the 5' RACE reads, gives a single entry per CDR3 protein. The data contain more than 45,000 distinct CDR3 sequences, 25% to 30% of them singletons. Input material: tumor-infiltrating memory CD4+ T cells sorted from the breast tumor. The receptors shown here come from a female donor with breast cancer. Both conserved end residues are part of each CDR3. The order of the fields is J gene, D gene, clone size, V gene, CDR3 protein, CDR3 DNA. The D gene is left open where the match is weak. Size tells how often a clone was seen (once, few, many) or the class of an expanded clone, and some rows leave it out.

>TRBJ2-3|.|.|TRBV5-1
CASSLAIQGPTDTQYF
TGCGCCAGCAGCTTGGCGATACAGGGTCCAACAGATACGCAGTATTTT
>TRBJ2-2|TRBD1|many|TRBV6-5
CATWDRLTGELFF
TGTGCCACCTGGGACAGGTTGACCGGGGAGCTGTTTTTT
>TRBJ1-6|.|.|TRBV12-3/TRBV12-4
CASSSGTAYNSPLHF
TGTGCCAGCAGCTCCGGGACGGCCTATAACTCACCCCTCCACTTT
>TRBJ2-3|TRBD2|few|TRBV5-1
CASKLAWNTDTQYF
TGCGCCAGCAAACTAGCGTGGAACACAGATACGCAGTATTTT
>TRBJ2-6|.|few|TRBV24-1
CAASSLSSGANVLTF
TGTGCCGCCTCGAGCCTAAGCTCTGGGGCCAACGTCCTGACTTTC
>TRBJ1-6|TRBD1|.|TRBV9
CASSVGTGGNSPLHF
TGTGCCAGCAGCGTAGGTACAGGGGGGAATTCACCCCTCCACTTT
>TRBJ2-2|.|.|TRBV7-3
CASREDYGELFF
TGTGCCAGCAGGGAAGATTACGGGGAGCTGTTTTTT
>TRBJ2-1|.|few|TRBV28
CASSPRLVDEQFF
TGTGCCAGCAGTCCTAGGCTAGTCGATGAGCAGTTCTTC
>TRBJ2-5|.|.|TRBV12-3/TRBV12-4
CASMKEETQYF
TGTGCCAGCATGAAAGAAGAGACCCAGTACTTC
>TRBJ1-1|.|.|TRBV6-5
CASRSRPQETEAFF
TGTGCCAGCAGGTCCCGCCCGCAGGAGACTGAAGCTTTCTTT
>TRBJ2-1|TRBD2|.|TRBV5-1
CASSTQAGVSYNEQFF
TGCGCCAGCAGCACCCAAGCGGGAGTTAGCTACAATGAGCAGTTCTTC
>TRBJ1-2|TRBD1|few|TRBV27
CASSRTGQLNYGYTF
TGTGCCAGCAGTCGTACGGGACAGCTTAACTATGGCTACACCTTC
>TRBJ2-1|.|few|TRBV18
CASSPGYPVEQFF
TGTGCCAGCTCACCAGGCTACCCAGTTGAGCAGTTCTTC
>TRBJ2-1|TRBD2|few|TRBV13
CASSTRTSGTGNEQFF
TGTGCCAGCAGCACCCGGACTAGCGGGACGGGCAATGAGCAGTTCTTC
>TRBJ1-4|TRBD1|many|TRBV6-5
CASRDPGGRLFF
TGTGCCAGCAGGGATCCAGGGGGTCGGCTGTTTTTT
>TRBJ2-5|.|.|TRBV5-1
CASRWRGEETQYF
TGCGCCAGCAGGTGGAGAGGAGAAGAGACCCAGTACTTC
>TRBJ1-5|.|.|TRBV7-3
CASSTDGTDHGNQPQHF
TGTGCCAGCAGCACTGACGGGACCGACCATGGCAATCAGCCCCAGCATTTT
>TRBJ2-5|.|few|TRBV6-1
CASSERARQETQYF
TGTGCCAGCAGTGAAAGGGCACGGCAAGAGACCCAGTACTTC
>TRBJ2-4|.|.|TRBV6-6
CASSYMGALNIQYF
TGTGCCAGCAGCTATATGGGGGCCTTAAACATTCAGTACTTC
>TRBJ2-7|.|.|TRBV7-2
CASSLAYSSYEQCF
TGTGCCAGCAGCTTAGCGTACAGCTCCTACGAGCAGTGCTTC
>TRBJ2-2|TRBD2|few|TRBV12-3/TRBV12-4
CASSLWRPGTTNTGELFF
TGTGCCAGCAGTTTATGGCGGCCTGGGACTACTAACACCGGGGAGCTGTTTTTT
>TRBJ1-1|.|many|TRBV4-1
CASSQEMGLHRPNEAFF
TGCGCCAGCAGCCAAGAAATGGGCTTGCACAGGCCCAATGAAGCTTTCTTT
>TRBJ2-5|.|few|TRBV29-1
CSAIEYETQYF
TGCAGCGCAATAGAGTACGAGACCCAGTACTTC
>TRBJ1-5|TRBD1|few|TRBV19
CASSTRTGGGQPQHF
TGTGCCAGTAGTACTCGGACAGGGGGCGGTCAGCCCCAGCATTTT
>TRBJ1-1|.|.|TRBV7-6
CASSFRLDGGAEAFF
TGTGCCAGCAGCTTCCGTCTCGACGGGGGGGCTGAAGCTTTCTTT
>TRBJ1-5|.|.|TRBV20-1
CSARDQTRGGGQPQHF
TGCAGTGCTAGAGATCAGACCAGGGGAGGAGGTCAGCCCCAGCATTTT
>TRBJ1-1|TRBD1|.|TRBV29-1
CSVERGQGGTEALF
TGCAGCGTTGAACGGGGACAGGGCGGGACTGAAGCTTTGTTT
>TRBJ2-3|.|few|TRBV20-1
CSARDFLKRDLSDTQYF
TGCAGTGCTAGAGATTTCCTGAAACGGGATTTGTCAGATACGCAGTATTTT
>TRBJ2-5|.|few|TRBV7-9
CASSLSRATQYF
TGTGCCAGCAGCTTAAGTAGGGCAACCCAGTACTTC
>TRBJ1-2|.|.|TRBV6-5
CASSRGGGEDGYTF
TGTGCCAGCAGCCGCGGCGGGGGTGAGGATGGCTACACCTTC
>TRBJ2-2|.|many|TRBV12-3/TRBV12-4
CASRRTETGELFF
TGTGCCAGCAGAAGGACAGAAACCGGGGAGCTGTTTTTT
>TRBJ1-5|.|.|TRBV6-1
CASKERESNQPQHF
TGTGCCAGCAAAGAGAGAGAATCCAATCAGCCCCAGCATTTT
>TRBJ2-6|.|.|TRBV15
CATSRGTSSGANALTF
TGTGCCACCAGCAGAGGAACGAGCTCTGGGGCCAACGCCCTGACTTTC
>TRBJ2-2|.|.|TRBV3-1
CASSQRQGGTTGTGELFF
TGTGCCAGCAGCCAACGGCAGGGAGGAACGACGGGCACCGGGGAGCTGTTTTTT
>TRBJ1-1|.|few|TRBV4-3
CASSQAGVAGDTEAFF
TGCGCCAGCAGCCAAGCGGGGGTCGCAGGGGACACTGAAGCTTTCTTT
>TRBJ2-3|.|.|TRBV6-2/TRBV6-3
CASSYSPALRAQYF
TGTGCCAGCAGTTACTCCCCGGCACTACGGGCGCAGTATTTT
>TRBJ2-1|.|.|TRBV15
CATSREIPGLYNERFF
TGTGCCACCAGCAGAGAAATCCCGGGACTCTACAATGAGCGGTTCTTC
>TRBJ1-2|.|many|TRBV7-3
CASSLDPGGGYTF
TGTGCCAGCAGCTTAGACCCGGGCGGGGGCTACACCTTC
>TRBJ2-2|.|few|TRBV5-1
CASSPQPVFTGELFF
TGCGCCAGCAGCCCCCAACCGGTTTTCACCGGGGAGCTGTTTTTT
>TRBJ1-1|.|.|TRBV6-5
CASNPTGKLPEAFF
TGTGCCAGCAATCCGACAGGCAAGCTCCCTGAAGCTTTCTTT
>TRBJ1-1|.|.|TRBV7-9
CASSRASSGNTEAFF
TGTGCCAGCAGTCGGGCAAGTTCAGGGAACACTGAAGCTTTCTTT
>TRBJ2-7|TRBD2|.|TRBV7-8
CASSGSGRVGGEQYF
TGTGCCAGCAGCGGTAGCGGGAGAGTAGGTGGCGAGCAGTACTTC
>TRBJ2-7|.|.|TRBV19
CASSVFIGGDYEQYF
TGTGCCAGTAGTGTCTTCATCGGAGGCGACTACGAGCAGTACTTC
>TRBJ1-1|.|few|TRBV20-1
CSATKPNTEAFF
TGCAGTGCAACTAAACCTAACACTGAAGCTTTCTTT
>TRBJ2-7|.|once|TRBV18
CASSLTGDGEQYF
TGTGCCAGCTCACTAACGGGAGACGGCGAGCAGTACTTC
>TRBJ2-1|.|.|TRBV2
CASSVGTYNEQFF
TGTGCCAGCAGTGTAGGGACTTACAATGAGCAGTTCTTC